The 12 T cell receptor beta chains below all came from one sample that was sequenced in a study of Ad26.COV2.S vaccination and SARS-CoV-2 variants. The treatment here: roughly 18 received Ad26.COV2.S at low or high dose, single or two shots; several received placebo; per-sample allocation not given. Specimens were obtained on day 63 following the first vaccine or placebo injection. TCRdb's copy holds only in-frame clones and misses some; the assay was immunoSEQ multiplex PCR. The sample contains 400,000 to 500,000 clones, 89% of which appear only once. Here the sequenced sample was peripheral blood, taken in a trial of Ad26.COV2.S vaccine versus placebo. The receptors were sampled from a person aged 18-60 years who received the Ad26.COV2.S COVID-19 vaccine or a placebo.

The chain links TRBV13 to TRBJ2-7, with D perhaps assigned TRBD1 or TRBD2 (6 bases each). Trimming took 4 bases from V and 3 from J, leaving 10 bases between them. Germline lookup yields CDR1 PRHDT and CDR2 FYEKMQ (reference sequence). CDR3 length: 13 amino acids. The CDR3 coding sequence is TGTGCCAGCAGCTCGGAGGGGGACTACGAGCAGTACTTC. Protein product: CASSSEGDYEQYF.

This clone was picked up a small number of times. This chain links TRBV5-1 with TRBJ1-5, with 7 bases aligning to TRBD1. V dropped 4 bases and J dropped 2; count of bases not matched to a gene: 3. The CDR3 spans 14 residues. CDR1 SGHRS and CDR2 YFSETQ come from the germline V gene. The CDR3 reads CASSQTGGNQPQHF. For the CDR3, the DNA is TGCGCCAGCAGCCAAACAGGGGGCAATCAGCCCCAGCATTTT.

The chain links TRBV4-3 to TRBJ2-1; D perhaps matches TRBD2 (6 bases). V lost 1 base and J lost 1, with 14 bases in between. The CDR3 loop spans 17 amino acids. Looked up from germline, CDR1 is LGHNA and CDR2 is YSLEER. CDR3 nucleotide sequence: TGCGCCAGCAGCCAAGGTATGGGGGGAGAATCCTACAATGAGCAGTTCTTC. Its protein is CASSQGMGGESYNEQFF.

The sample holds a few counts of this clone. This sequence joins TRBV7-2 and TRBJ1-2; TRBD1 agrees at 7 bases. CDR3 size: 16 residues. The V and J ends lost 0 bases and 1 base, in that order; junction bases with no gene match: 5. In germline, CDR1 is SGHTA, CDR2 FQGNSA. The CDR3 DNA reads as TGTGCCAGCAGCTTAGCGCGGGACAGAGTTAACTATGGCTACACCTTC. Encoded protein: CASSLARDRVNYGYTF.

V usage is TRBV9 and J usage is TRBJ2-3; D call uncertain. This CDR3 has 12 residues. With 3 bases removed from V and 2 bases from J, the gap between germline ends came to 4 bases. Germline V CDR1 and CDR2: SGDLS, YYNGEE. For the CDR3, the DNA is TGTGCCAGCAGCGCAAACACAGATACGCAGTATTTT. Translation: CASSANTDTQYF. Variable domain in full (rest from reference TRBV9 and TRBJ2-3): DSGVTQTPKHLITATGQRVTLRCSPRSGDLSVYWYQQSLDQGLQFLIQYYNGEERAKGNILERFSAQQFPDLHSELNLSSLELGDSALYFCASSANTDTQYFGPGTRLTVL.

V and J are TRBV6-5 and TRBJ1-5, with unresolved D. V was trimmed by 6 bases and J by 4 bases, leaving 7 bases between them. The CDR3 totals 12 residues. Germline assignment: CDR1 MNHEY and CDR2 SVGAGI. In DNA, the CDR3 is TGTGCCAGCAGGCCGGGGAATCAGCCCCAGCATTTT. It is translated as CASRPGNQPQHF.

In this sample, this clone turned up once. The rearrangement links TRBV6-5 to TRBJ2-3; 9 bases are shared with TRBD2. The V gene end was trimmed by 8 bases and the J gene end by 9 bases; junction bases not matched to a gene: 12. CDR1 is MNHEY, CDR2 SVGAGI, per germline. The CDR3 loop spans 14 amino acids. CDR3: CASLVGLAGSTQYF. CDR3 in DNA: TGTGCCAGCCTCGTGGGGCTAGCGGGGTCGACGCAGTATTTT.

V usage is TRBV5-4 and J usage is TRBJ2-1, with a weak D call TRBD2 (7 bases). CDR1 is SGHNT, CDR2 YYREEE, per germline (reference sequence). Trimming removed 3 bases from V and 1 base from J, with 14 bases in between. The CDR3 is made up of 16 amino acids. The CDR3 DNA follows: TGTGCCAGCAGCTGGGGAGGGGGGGATTCCTACAATGAGCAGTTCTTC. Translation: CASSWGGGDSYNEQFF.

The chain links TRBV5-1 to TRBJ2-1; 9 nucleotides agree with TRBD1. The CDR3 length is 15 residues. Germline-derived CDR1 and CDR2 are SGHRS and YFSETQ. V gave up 4 bases and J gave up 1 base; unmatched junction bases: 3. CDR3 nucleotide sequence: TGCGCCAGCAGCCCAGGGACAGGGTCCTACAATGAGCAGTTCTTC. Translation: CASSPGTGSYNEQFF.

The rearrangement uses TRBV10-2 and TRBJ2-7; D might be TRBD1 (6 bases). This CDR3 has 14 amino acids. Trimming pared 0 bases from V and 5 bases from J, leaving 11 bases between. Germline lookup yields CDR1 WSHSY and CDR2 SAAADI. The CDR3 nucleotides read TGCGCCAGCAGTGAGTCCCTGGACAGCCACGAGCAGTACTTC. It specifies CASSESLDSHEQYF.

This chain uses TRBV7-2 with TRBJ2-7, with D possibly being TRBD1 or TRBD2 (5 bases each). CDR3 size: 14 residues. CDR1 SGHTA and CDR2 FQGNSA come from the germline V gene. The V end lost 4 bases, the J end lost 7 bases, and 17 bases lay between the germline ends. CDR3 region: CASSSSGSGREQYF. The CDR3 DNA reads as TGTGCCAGCAGCTCCTCGGGGTCGGGACGGGAGCAGTACTTC.

The chain couples TRBV19 to TRBJ2-3, with 8 positions matching TRBD2. Germline V gene sequence: CDR1 LNHDA, CDR2 SQIVND (reference sequence). The V gene end was trimmed by 5 bases and the J gene end by 0 bases; junction bases not matched to a gene: 7. The CDR3 covers 16 residues. CDR3 amino acids: CASSLLAEFSTDTQYF. CDR3 coding DNA: TGTGCCAGTAGTTTACTAGCGGAATTTAGCACAGATACGCAGTATTTT.